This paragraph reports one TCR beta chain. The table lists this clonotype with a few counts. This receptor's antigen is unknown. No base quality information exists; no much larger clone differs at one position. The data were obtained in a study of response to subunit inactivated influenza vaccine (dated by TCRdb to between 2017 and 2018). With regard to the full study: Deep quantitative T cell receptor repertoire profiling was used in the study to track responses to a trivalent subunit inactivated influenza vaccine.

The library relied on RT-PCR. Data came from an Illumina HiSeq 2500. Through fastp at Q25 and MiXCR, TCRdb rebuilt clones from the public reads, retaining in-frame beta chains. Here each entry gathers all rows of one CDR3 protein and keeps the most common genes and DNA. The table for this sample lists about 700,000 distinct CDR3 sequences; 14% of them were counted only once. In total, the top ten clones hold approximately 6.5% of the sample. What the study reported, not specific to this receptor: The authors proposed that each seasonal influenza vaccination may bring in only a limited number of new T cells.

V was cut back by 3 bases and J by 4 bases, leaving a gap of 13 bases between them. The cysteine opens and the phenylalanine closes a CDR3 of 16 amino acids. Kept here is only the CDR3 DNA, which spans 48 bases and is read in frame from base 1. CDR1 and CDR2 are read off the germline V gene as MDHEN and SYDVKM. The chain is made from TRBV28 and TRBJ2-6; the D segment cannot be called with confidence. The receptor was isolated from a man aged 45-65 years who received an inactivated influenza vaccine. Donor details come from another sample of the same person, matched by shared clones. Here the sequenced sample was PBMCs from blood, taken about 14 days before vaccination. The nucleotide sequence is TGTGCCAGCAGTTTTCACCGGGTATCGGGGGCCAACGTCCTGACTTTC. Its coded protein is CASSFHRVSGANVLTF.